The 9 T cell receptor beta chains in this list originate from one sample, sequenced in a study of blood T cell repertoires in COVID-19. TCRdb's table, derived via immunoSEQ multiplex PCR, lists solely in-frame clones and lacks some. The sample has under 300,000 clones, roughly 84% seen once; the top ten hold around 2%. The specimen sequenced was peripheral blood. These receptors all come from a woman in her thirties or forties who had recovered from COVID-19.

The CDR3 DNA sequence: TGTGCCAGCAGCCGGGACAGGGTCGAGGAAAAACTGTTTTTT. Translation gives CASSRDRVEEKLFF. The V and J genes are TRBV5-5 and TRBJ1-4, with TRBD1 matching 9 bases. This CDR3 is built from 14 residues. With V trimmed by 4 bases and J by 8 bases, 6 bases remained unmatched. From germline, CDR1 is SGHKS and CDR2 YYEKEE (reference sequence).

Notes on this clone: Distinct nucleotide sequences in the sample also encode this CDR3. J is TRBJ1-5 and V is TRBV5-6, with a tentative D call TRBD1 (5 bases). The V end was cut by 0 bases, the J end by 1 base, with 8 bases between. This CDR3 comprises 15 residues. Germline lookup yields CDR1 SGHDT and CDR2 YYEEEE. The CDR3 region has the DNA TGTGCCAGCAGCTTGGGGGCAGGGAGCAATCAGCCCCAGCATTTT. It yields the protein CASSLGAGSNQPQHF.

This clone was picked up a small number of times. Distinct nucleotide sequences in the sample also encode this CDR3. This rearrangement joins TRBV7-9 to TRBJ1-6; the D gene is possibly TRBD1 (6 bases). CDR3 length: 16 amino acids. CDR1 is SEHNR and CDR2 is FQNEAQ in the germline V gene (reference sequence). Between the trimmed V and J ends, which lost 4 bases and 3 bases, there was a span of 13 bases. DNA for the CDR3: TGTGCCAGCAGCTCTGGTCAGGGGTTCTATAATTCACCCCTCCACTTT. It is translated as CASSSGQGFYNSPLHF.

The chain has TRBV7-9 and TRBJ1-2; 9 positions agree with TRBD1. V dropped 4 bases and J dropped 5; count of bases not matched to a gene: 11. The CDR3 runs 16 residues. Looked up from germline, CDR1 is SEHNR and CDR2 is FQNEAQ (reference sequence). Here the CDR3 reads CASSSWTGEEGYGYTF. CDR3 nucleotides: TGTGCCAGCAGCTCATGGACAGGGGAGGAAGGGTATGGCTACACCTTC.

The chain is built from TRBV11-2 and TRBJ1-3; no clear D. The CDR3 is 15 residues long. Germline CDR1 is SGHAT and CDR2 is FQNNGV. V lost 4 bases, J lost 1 base, and 11 bases lay in between. The CDR3: CASSSDPGSGNTIYF. The CDR3 DNA sequence: TGTGCCAGCAGCTCCGACCCAGGATCTGGAAACACCATATATTTT.

In DNA form, the CDR3 reads TGTGCCACCAGCAGAGTCCGGGGGGCCTACAATGAGCAGTTCTTC. It yields the protein CATSRVRGAYNEQFF. This sequence joins TRBV15 and TRBJ2-1; TRBD2 matches at 7 bases. Germline CDR1 and CDR2: LNHNV and YYDKDF (reference sequence). The CDR3 sequence is 15 residues long. V shed 1 base and J 2 bases; nucleotides not matched to a gene: 2.

The chain links TRBV5-6 to TRBJ2-5; D call uncertain. V was cut by 0 bases and J by 5 bases, with 5 bases left in between. The CDR3 has 12 residues. Germline V lookup: CDR1 SGHDT, CDR2 YYEEEE. The CDR3 sequence: CASSLGRETQYF. Written as DNA, the CDR3 is TGTGCCAGCAGCTTGGGGCGGGAGACCCAGTACTTC.

As concerns this clone: The same CDR3 also results from other DNA sequences found in this sample. V usage is TRBV20-1 and J usage is TRBJ2-1; 8 bases agree with TRBD2. The CDR3 spans 13 residues. J was trimmed by 4 bases and V by 3 bases; bases with no gene match: 2. The germline V gene has CDR1 DFQATT and CDR2 SNEGSKA (reference sequence). The CDR3 DNA sequence: TGCAGTGCTAGTGGCGGGAGGTACAATGAGCAGTTCTTC. It yields the protein CSASGGRYNEQFF.

This chain links TRBV7-2 with TRBJ2-5, with 7 bases fitting TRBD1. This CDR3 comprises 16 residues. With V trimmed by 5 bases and J by 3 bases, 12 bases remained unmatched. Germline CDR1 and CDR2: SGHTA and FQGNSA. This chain's CDR3 is CASSLQTGTAKETQYF. CDR3 DNA: TGTGCCAGCAGCCTACAGACCGGGACAGCAAAAGAGACCCAGTACTTC.